This entry lists 19 T cell receptor beta chains sequenced from one sample in a study of lymphopenia after photon versus proton radiotherapy. Here immunoSEQ multiplex PCR was the method, and the copy in TCRdb shows in-frame clones only, minus some. The table records 35,000 to 50,000 clones, approximately 90% of them present only once. The source material was peripheral blood, sampled from a patient treated with photon-based radiotherapy. The receptors shown here come from a man aged 55 to 69 with cholangiocarcinoma.

This sequence joins TRBV9 and TRBJ2-3; D not certain. From germline, CDR1 is SGDLS and CDR2 YYNGEE. The CDR3 consists of 14 residues. The germline V and J ends were trimmed by 0 bases and 2 bases, with 7 bases remaining between them. The CDR3 loop is CASSVVGDTDTQYF. The CDR3 nucleotides are TGTGCCAGCAGCGTAGTGGGCGACACAGATACGCAGTATTTT.

The CDR3 DNA sequence: TGCAGTGCCGGGGGGGTTGAAGCTTTCTTT. It is translated as CSAGGVEAFF. The chain has TRBV20-1 and TRBJ1-1, with a tentative D call TRBD1 (5 bases). Trimming left V 6 bases short and J 7 bases short, with 9 bases between. Germline loops: CDR1 DFQATT, CDR2 SNEGSKA (reference sequence). The CDR3 consists of 10 residues.

CDR3 loop: CASRPLAGGSSYEQYF. In nucleotides, the CDR3 is TGTGCCAGCAGACCGCTAGCGGGGGGGAGCTCCTACGAGCAGTACTTC. This chain links TRBV11-2 with TRBJ2-5; 12 bases are a match to TRBD2. The end of the DNA aligns better with TRBJ2-7, so the J call may be wrong. This CDR3 comprises 16 residues. Germline V gene sequence: CDR1 SGHAT, CDR2 FQNNGV.

V and J are TRBV28 and TRBJ2-2; D gene uncertain. This CDR3 is built from 15 residues. Trimming took off 1 base at V and 0 bases at J, with 6 bases between the two ends. Germline values: CDR1 MDHEN, CDR2 SYDVKM. The CDR3 loop reads CASSLFTSNTGELFF. In nucleotides, the CDR3 is TGTGCCAGCAGTTTATTTACTTCGAACACCGGGGAGCTGTTTTTT.

The rearrangement uses TRBV14 and TRBJ1-1; D not certain. Germline lookup yields CDR1 SGHDN and CDR2 FVKESK. The CDR3 sequence is 14 residues long. V lost 3 bases to trimming and J lost 11 bases, with 19 bases between them. Here the CDR3 reads CASSHLEGDLDAFF. The CDR3 region has the DNA TGTGCCAGCAGCCACCTAGAGGGAGACCTCGACGCTTTCTTT.

The genes are TRBV5-1 and TRBJ1-1; D ambiguous. The CDR3 length is 13 residues. The V and J ends lost 6 bases and 1 base respectively, with 10 bases between them. CDR1 is SGHRS and CDR2 is YFSETQ in the germline V gene. The CDR3 DNA sequence: TGCGCCAGCACCAACGGGGAGAACACTGAAGCTTTCTTT. Its protein product is CASTNGENTEAFF.

The chain joins TRBV27 to TRBJ2-1; TRBD1 is a possible D gene (6 bases). Germline values: CDR1 MNHEY, CDR2 SMNVEV (reference sequence). CDR3 size: 15 residues. Between the trimmed V and J ends, which lost 3 bases and 1 base, there was a span of 10 bases. The CDR3 here is CASSFGRGSYNEQFF. The CDR3 DNA sequence: TGTGCCAGCAGTTTTGGCAGGGGATCCTACAATGAGCAGTTCTTC.

This chain joins TRBV19 and TRBJ2-5, with a tentative D call TRBD1 (5 bases). The CDR3 spans 13 residues. The V end lost 3 bases, the J end lost 5 bases, and 10 bases lay between the germline ends. CDR1 LNHDA and CDR2 SQIVND come from the germline V gene (reference sequence). The CDR3 DNA is TGTGCCAGTAGTATTCAGGGTTGGGAGACCCAGTACTTC. Translating it yields CASSIQGWETQYF.

The chain links TRBV2 to TRBJ2-2; unclear D gene. Germline V gene sequence: CDR1 SNHLY, CDR2 FYNNEI. This CDR3 is 16 amino acids long. The V gene lost 2 bases and the J gene lost 0 bases, with 10 bases spanning the gap. The CDR3 coding sequence is TGTGCCAGCAGTGAAACGGTGCGGTCGAACACCGGGGAGCTGTTTTTT. Translating it yields CASSETVRSNTGELFF.

CDR3 loop: CASSMGETGANVLTF. The CDR3, as DNA: TGTGCCAGTAGTATGGGAGAGACTGGGGCCAACGTCCTGACTTTC. The V and J genes are TRBV19 and TRBJ2-6; tentatively, D is TRBD2 (5 bases). Trimming took 3 bases from V and 2 from J, leaving 8 bases between them. This CDR3 is 15 amino acids long. Per the germline V gene, CDR1 is LNHDA and CDR2 is SQIVND (reference sequence).

This rearrangement joins TRBV25-1 to TRBJ2-5; D is unclear. The germline CDR1 and CDR2 sequences are MGHDK and SYGVNS. The CDR3 totals 14 residues. Trimming left V 2 bases short and J 5 bases short, with 12 bases between. The CDR3 nucleotides are TGTGCCAGCAGTGAAGATCGGCGTCTCGAGACCCAGTACTTC. This translates into CASSEDRRLETQYF.

The genes are TRBV10-3 and TRBJ1-1; D is unresolved. The CDR3 has 13 amino acids. Germline loops: CDR1 ENHRY, CDR2 SYGVKD. Trimming took 10 bases from V and 0 from J, leaving 12 bases between them. The CDR3 sequence: CASKPGVNTEAFF. DNA of the CDR3: TGTGCCAGCAAGCCTGGGGTGAACACTGAAGCTTTCTTT.

The DNA of the CDR3 is TGTGCCAGCAGTGAAATGAGGGTGGCTGGAAACACCATATATTTT. It encodes CASSEMRVAGNTIYF. The chain has TRBV6-1 and TRBJ1-3; no definite D call. This CDR3 has 15 residues. The germline gives CDR1 MNHNS, CDR2 SASEGT. Trimming took 2 bases from V and 2 from J, leaving 10 bases between them.

The chain recombines TRBV28 with TRBJ1-2; D unresolved. Germline loops: CDR1 MDHEN, CDR2 SYDVKM. CDR3 length: 15 amino acids. V was clipped by 5 bases and J by 7 bases, with 20 bases between them. DNA for the CDR3: TGTGCCAGCAGTCTACCGTCAGTGGGGTTCGGTGGCTACACCTTC. It codes for CASSLPSVGFGGYTF.

The chain recombines TRBV6-6 with TRBJ2-2; D unclear. V dropped 4 bases and J dropped 4 bases, with 10 bases sitting between them. The germline gives CDR1 MNHNY, CDR2 SVGAGI (reference sequence). There are 14 residues in the CDR3. The CDR3 loop reads CASSSALGTGELFF. CDR3 coding DNA: TGTGCCAGCAGTTCGGCCTTGGGCACCGGGGAGCTGTTTTTT.

V is TRBV6-5 and J is TRBJ1-5; D is perhaps TRBD1 (6 bases). Germline lookup yields CDR1 MNHEY and CDR2 SVGAGI. The CDR3 is 13 amino acids. V was pared by 6 bases and J by 4 bases, with 10 bases between. The CDR3 DNA reads TGTGCCAGCAGAGCCAGGGGAAATCAGCCCCAGCATTTT. This sequence encodes CASRARGNQPQHF.

This chain uses TRBV6-1 with TRBJ2-1; TRBD1 agrees at 12 bases. CDR3 length: 15 amino acids. Unmatched junction bases numbered 7, after V lost 6 bases and J lost 7 bases. The V gene's germline CDR1 is MNHNS and CDR2 SASEGT. The CDR3 DNA reads as TGTGCCAGCAGCAGACCGGGACAGGGGGCGAATGAGCAGTTCTTC. Amino acid sequence: CASSRPGQGANEQFF.

This sequence joins TRBV9 and TRBJ2-1; no clear D. CDR1 and CDR2 (germline): SGDLS, YYNGEE. The CDR3 consists of 14 residues. The V end was cut by 2 bases, the J end by 0 bases, with 6 bases between. DNA of the CDR3: TGTGCCAGCAGCGTTTTCGGCTCCTACAATGAGCAGTTCTTC. Amino acid sequence: CASSVFGSYNEQFF.

The V gene is TRBV10-1, the J gene TRBJ2-1, with TRBD2 matching 14 bases. The CDR3 runs 17 residues. Germline V CDR1 and CDR2: WNHNN, SYGVQD (reference sequence). The junction had 4 bases not matched to a gene; V was cut back by 5 bases and J by 1 base. CDR3 loop: CASSFGLAGGSYNEQFF. The CDR3 bases are TGCGCCAGCAGTTTTGGACTAGCGGGAGGTTCCTACAATGAGCAGTTCTTC.